Reported below is one T cell receptor beta chain. This sample is part of a study of blood T cell repertoires in COVID-19. Study-wide context: The United States, Italy and Spain provided the acute and convalescent COVID-19 samples.

Only in-frame clones appear in the TCRdb table, and some are missing; sequencing was by immunoSEQ multiplex PCR. The sample carries 65,000 or so clones, 87% recorded once. This CDR3 contains 16 residues. Germline CDR1 is MDHEN and CDR2 is SYDVKM. V trimming: 4 bases; J trimming: 6 bases; junction bases outside the gene matches: 9. The sequencing input was peripheral blood. The V and J genes are TRBV28 and TRBJ2-1; 10 nucleotides match TRBD2. The TCR sequence derives from a human donor with acute or convalescent COVID-19. The donor label of this sample is uncertain. The CDR3 reads CASSSLSGGVGNEQFF. The CDR3 region has the DNA TGTGCCAGCAGTTCACTCAGCGGGGGGGTCGGCAATGAGCAGTTCTTC.